This is a list of T cell receptor beta chains from one sample in a study of blood T cell repertoires in COVID-19. Method: immunoSEQ multiplex PCR; TCRdb's copy keeps in-frame clones and lacks some. Of tens of thousands of clones listed, about four fifths were seen once; the top ten hold approximately 2.5%. The source material was peripheral blood. The receptors shown here come from a woman between 55 and 75 years old with acute or convalescent COVID-19. Both conserved end residues are part of each CDR3. D genes are given only for firm matches. Not every row has a clone size; where given, it reads once, few, many or a size class.

D,size,J,V,CDR3,DNA
TRBD2,NA,TRBJ2-1,TRBV11-2,CASSSIAGGYNEQFF,TGTGCCAGCAGCTCCATAGCGGGGGGATACAATGAGCAGTTCTTC
NA,few,TRBJ1-5,TRBV18,CASSLEINQPQHF,TGTGCCAGCTCCCTGGAGATAAATCAGCCCCAGCATTTT
TRBD2,NA,TRBJ2-1,TRBV5-1,CASSLRSRLAANNEQFF,TGCGCCAGCAGCTTGAGGTCGCGACTAGCGGCGAACAATGAGCAGTTCTTC
TRBD2,NA,TRBJ2-3,TRBV6-5,CASSYQASGADTQYF,TGTGCCAGCAGTTACCAGGCTAGCGGGGCAGATACGCAGTATTTT
TRBD2,NA,TRBJ2-1,TRBV4-1,CASSQVRGEGNEQFF,TGCGCCAGCAGCCAAGTTCGGGGGGAGGGCAATGAGCAGTTCTTC
TRBD1,NA,TRBJ1-1,TRBV6-5,CASSYFRQGGEAFF,TGTGCCAGCAGTTACTTTAGACAGGGAGGTGAAGCTTTCTTT
TRBD1,few,TRBJ1-1,TRBV4-1,CASSQGTGLNTEAFF,TGCGCCAGCAGCCAGGGGACAGGTCTGAACACTGAAGCTTTCTTT
NA,NA,TRBJ2-1,TRBV6-5,CASSYESPKYNEQFF,TGTGCCAGCAGTTACGAGAGCCCTAAGTACAATGAGCAGTTCTTC
TRBD1,NA,TRBJ1-3,TRBV5-1,CASSLGRTGQGSGNTIYF,TGCGCCAGCAGCTTAGGCCGCACCGGACAGGGGTCTGGAAACACCATATATTTT
TRBD2,NA,TRBJ2-5,TRBV5-1,CASSLDSPTSGGFQETQYF,TGCGCCAGCAGCTTGGATTCGCCGACTAGCGGGGGATTTCAAGAGACCCAGTACTTC
NA,NA,TRBJ1-4,TRBV12-3/TRBV12-4,CASSLRGNEKLFF,TGTGCCAGCAGTTTACGGGGGAATGAAAAACTGTTTTTT
TRBD1,NA,TRBJ2-7,TRBV5-4,CASSDRDRALYEQYF,TGTGCCAGCAGCGACCGGGACAGGGCTCTTTACGAGCAGTACTTC
TRBD2,NA,TRBJ2-1,TRBV29-1,CSVDGLAGGAPSSYNEQFF,TGCAGCGTTGACGGACTAGCGGGGGGGGCCCCGAGCTCCTACAATGAGCAGTTCTTC
NA,NA,TRBJ1-2,TRBV3-1/TRBV3-2,CASSHKGAFNYGYTF,TGTGCCAGCAGCCATAAAGGGGCTTTCAACTATGGCTACACCTTC
NA,NA,TRBJ1-5,TRBV28,CASSFRAVRDLGRRNQPQHF,TGTGCCAGCAGTTTCCGGGCGGTACGGGATTTAGGACGTCGCAATCAGCCCCAGCATTTT
TRBD2,NA,TRBJ2-1,TRBV30,CASSGGGREVSQREGRYNEQFF,TGTGCCTCCTCAGGGGGAGGGAGGGAGGTATCCCAGCGGGAGGGCCGGTACAATGAGCAGTTCTTC
NA,NA,TRBJ1-2,TRBV9,CASSAHREGYGYTF,TGTGCCAGCAGCGCACACAGGGAGGGCTATGGCTACACCTTC
TRBD2,NA,TRBJ2-3,TRBV7-9,CASSLSSLAGDTQYF,TGTGCCAGCAGCTTATCGTCACTAGCGGGAGATACGCAGTATTTT
NA,NA,TRBJ1-3,TRBV2,CASSLAGVGNTIYF,TGTGCCAGCAGTCTCGCAGGGGTTGGAAACACCATATATTTT
NA,NA,TRBJ2-3,TRBV30,CAWSVKGVDTQYF,TGTGCCTGGAGTGTGAAAGGGGTCGATACGCAGTATTTT
NA,NA,TRBJ1-3,TRBV18,CATPGQSSGNTIYF,TGTGCCACCCCCGGACAGTCCTCTGGAAACACCATATATTTT
TRBD2,NA,TRBJ2-2,TRBV9,CASSPSGGAVGELFF,TGTGCCAGCAGCCCAAGCGGGGGGGCGGTCGGGGAGCTGTTTTTT
TRBD1,NA,TRBJ2-7,TRBV6-6,CASSWMGQYEQYF,TGTGCCAGCAGTTGGATGGGACAGTACGAGCAGTACTTC
TRBD1,NA,TRBJ2-6,TRBV15,CATSRDRSSPGGYVPAGANVLTF,TGTGCCACCAGCAGAGATCGTTCTTCCCCAGGGGGCTACGTACCGGCTGGGGCCAACGTCCTGACTTTC
TRBD2,NA,TRBJ2-3,TRBV5-1,CASARTSGSPDTQYF,TGCGCCAGCGCCCGGACTAGCGGGAGTCCAGATACGCAGTATTTT
NA,once,TRBJ1-6,TRBV7-3,CASSLRASSDSPLHF,TGTGCCAGCAGCTTAAGGGCGAGCTCGGATTCACCCCTCCACTTT
TRBD1,NA,TRBJ1-1,TRBV2,CASSDTGGSVTEAFF,TGTGCCAGCAGTGACACAGGGGGATCAGTCACTGAAGCTTTCTTT